A selection of T cell receptor beta chains follows, all from one sample in a study of cytomegalovirus exposure and HLA in healthy donors. Sequencing used immunoSEQ multiplex PCR; TCRdb keeps in-frame clones, though not all of them. The profile shows about 160,000 clones, 86% of them singletons. The sequencing input was PBMCs. These receptors all stem from a woman aged 25 to 39 in good health and CMV-seronegative. Both conserved end residues are part of each CDR3. A D gene is named only where the DNA matches it firmly.

V gene	D gene	J gene	CDR3 protein	CDR3 DNA
TRBV7-8	NA	TRBJ2-7	CASSLNGGAGSYEQYF	TGTGCCAGCAGCTTAAACGGGGGCGCTGGCTCCTACGAGCAGTACTTC
TRBV5-6	TRBD1	TRBJ2-7	CASSGDSYEQYF	TGTGCCAGCAGCGGGGACAGCTACGAGCAGTACTTC
TRBV7-9	TRBD2	TRBJ2-7	CASSPLGTSSHEQYF	TGTGCCAGCAGCCCTTTGGGGACTAGCTCCCACGAGCAGTACTTC
TRBV28	NA	TRBJ2-3	CASGSLTDTQYF	TGTGCCAGCGGATCATTGACAGATACGCAGTATTTT
TRBV18	NA	TRBJ1-1	CASSRAGNTEAFF	TGTGCCAGCTCACGGGCCGGTAACACTGAAGCTTTCTTT
TRBV9	NA	TRBJ1-6	CASSVQGSQDSPLHF	TGTGCCAGCAGCGTACAGGGAAGTCAAGACTCACCCCTCCACTTT
TRBV5-6	NA	TRBJ2-5	CASSLMVLQETQYF	TGTGCCAGCAGCTTGATGGTCTTACAAGAGACCCAGTACTTC
TRBV27	TRBD1	TRBJ2-7	CASSIGQGAYEQYF	TGTGCCAGTAGTATAGGTCAGGGGGCCTACGAGCAGTACTTC
TRBV7-9	NA	TRBJ2-5	CASSLDVGFRETQYF	TGTGCCAGCAGCTTAGATGTAGGGTTCCGAGAGACCCAGTACTTC
TRBV9	NA	TRBJ1-2	CASSPRGGNAAYGYTF	TGTGCCAGCAGCCCTAGGGGGGGCAATGCTGCCTATGGCTACACCTTC
TRBV12-5	NA	TRBJ2-5	CASGPATGFLKETQYF	TGTGCTAGTGGCCCCGCCACGGGCTTCCTTAAGGAGACCCAGTACTTC
TRBV27	NA	TRBJ1-1	CASREQGVAEAFF	TGTGCCAGTAGGGAGCAGGGCGTCGCTGAAGCTTTCTTT